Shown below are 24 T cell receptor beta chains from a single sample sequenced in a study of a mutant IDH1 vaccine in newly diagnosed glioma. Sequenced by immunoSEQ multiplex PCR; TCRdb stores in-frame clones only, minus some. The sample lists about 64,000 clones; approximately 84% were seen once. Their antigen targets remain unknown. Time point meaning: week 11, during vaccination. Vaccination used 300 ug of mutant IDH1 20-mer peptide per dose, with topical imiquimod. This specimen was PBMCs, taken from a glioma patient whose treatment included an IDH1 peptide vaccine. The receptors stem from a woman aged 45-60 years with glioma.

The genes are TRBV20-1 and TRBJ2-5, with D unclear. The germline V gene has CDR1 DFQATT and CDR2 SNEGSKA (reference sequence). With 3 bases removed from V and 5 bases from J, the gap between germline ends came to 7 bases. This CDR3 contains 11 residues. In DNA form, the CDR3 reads TGCAGTGCTAGGCTGTGGGAGACCCAGTACTTC. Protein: CSARLWETQYF.

The CDR3 DNA follows: TGTGCCAGTAGTATAACAGGGGCCTGGGAGACCCAGTACTTC. Translation: CASSITGAWETQYF. The rearrangement uses TRBV19 and TRBJ2-5, with 7 nucleotides matching TRBD1. CDR3 length equals 14 residues. V trimming: 2 bases; J trimming: 5 bases; junction bases outside the gene matches: 5. Germline lookup yields CDR1 LNHDA and CDR2 SQIVND (reference sequence).

CDR3 coding DNA: TGTGCCAGCAGTGCCCAGACAGGGGTTGTAGGGGAGCTGTTTTTT. It yields the protein CASSAQTGVVGELFF. V gene TRBV6-6 combines with J gene TRBJ2-2, with 8 bases aligning to TRBD1. CDR1 and CDR2 (germline): MNHNY, SVGAGI (reference sequence). The J segment lost 8 bases and the V segment lost 5 bases, leaving 10 bases of the junction unmatched. The CDR3 length is 15 residues.

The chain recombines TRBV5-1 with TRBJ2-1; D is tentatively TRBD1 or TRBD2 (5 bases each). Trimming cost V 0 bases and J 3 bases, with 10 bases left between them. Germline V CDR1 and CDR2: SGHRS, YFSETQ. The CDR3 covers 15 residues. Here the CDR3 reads CASSLGGDFYNEQFF. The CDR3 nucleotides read TGCGCCAGCAGCTTGGGAGGGGATTTCTACAATGAGCAGTTCTTC.

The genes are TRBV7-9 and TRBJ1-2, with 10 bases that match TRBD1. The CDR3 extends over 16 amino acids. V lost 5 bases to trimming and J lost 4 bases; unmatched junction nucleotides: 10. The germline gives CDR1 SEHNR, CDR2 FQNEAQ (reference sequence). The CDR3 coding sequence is TGTGCCAGCAGCATAGAGGGACAGGGGCGTCCCTATGGCTACACCTTC. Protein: CASSIEGQGRPYGYTF.

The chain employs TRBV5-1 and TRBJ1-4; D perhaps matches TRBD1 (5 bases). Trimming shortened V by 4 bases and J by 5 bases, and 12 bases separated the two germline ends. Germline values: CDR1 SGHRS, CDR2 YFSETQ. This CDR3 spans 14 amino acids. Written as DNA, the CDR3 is TGCGCCAGCAGCACGACAGCCGGGAATGAAAAACTGTTTTTT. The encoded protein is CASSTTAGNEKLFF.

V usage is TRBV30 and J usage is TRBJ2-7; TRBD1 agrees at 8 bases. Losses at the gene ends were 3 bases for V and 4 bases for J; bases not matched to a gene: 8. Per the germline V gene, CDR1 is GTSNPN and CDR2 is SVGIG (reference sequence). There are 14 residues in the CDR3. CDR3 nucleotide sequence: TGTGCCTGGAGCGGGACAGGCGGGCGGTACGAGCAGTACTTC. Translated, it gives CAWSGTGGRYEQYF.

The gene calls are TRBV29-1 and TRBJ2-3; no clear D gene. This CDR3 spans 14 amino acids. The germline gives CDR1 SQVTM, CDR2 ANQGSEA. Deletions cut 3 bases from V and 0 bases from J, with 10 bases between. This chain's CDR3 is CSVESPSSTDTQYF. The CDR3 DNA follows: TGCAGCGTTGAGAGCCCTTCGAGCACAGATACGCAGTATTTT.

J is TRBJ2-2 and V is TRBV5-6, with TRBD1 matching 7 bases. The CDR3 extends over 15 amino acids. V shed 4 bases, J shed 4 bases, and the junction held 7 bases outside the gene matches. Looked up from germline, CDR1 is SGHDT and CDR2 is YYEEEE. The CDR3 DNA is TGTGCCAGCAGCCCCCAGACAGGGTCCACCGGGGAGCTGTTTTTT. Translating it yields CASSPQTGSTGELFF.

CDR3 loop: CASSVNGVGSGNTIYF. CDR3 sequence (DNA): TGTGCCAGCAGCGTAAATGGGGTGGGCTCTGGAAACACCATATATTTT. The chain combines TRBV9 with TRBJ1-3; D is undetermined. Deletions cut 1 base from V and 0 bases from J, with 11 bases between. Germline V gene data show CDR1 as SGDLS and CDR2 as YYNGEE. The CDR3 loop spans 16 amino acids.

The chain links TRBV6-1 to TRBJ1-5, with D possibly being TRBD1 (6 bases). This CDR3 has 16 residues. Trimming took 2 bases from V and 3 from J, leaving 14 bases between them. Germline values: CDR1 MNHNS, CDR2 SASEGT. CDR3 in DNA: TGTGCCAGCAGTGAATCACAGGGTGCCTTCAATCAGCCCCAGCATTTT. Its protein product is CASSESQGAFNQPQHF.

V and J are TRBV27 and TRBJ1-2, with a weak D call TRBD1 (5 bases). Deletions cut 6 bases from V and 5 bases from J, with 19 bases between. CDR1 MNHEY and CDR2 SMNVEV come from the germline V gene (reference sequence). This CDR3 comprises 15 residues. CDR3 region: CASSLSRESAYGYTF. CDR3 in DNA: TGTGCCAGCAGCCTGTCCAGGGAGTCGGCTTATGGCTACACCTTC.

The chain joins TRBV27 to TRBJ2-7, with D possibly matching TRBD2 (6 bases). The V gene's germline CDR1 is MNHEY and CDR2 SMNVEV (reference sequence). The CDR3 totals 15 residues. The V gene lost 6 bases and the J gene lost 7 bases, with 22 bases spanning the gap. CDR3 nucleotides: TGTGCCAGCAGCCCCCCCGGAGGGCAGGGACGGGAGCAGTACTTC. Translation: CASSPPGGQGREQYF.

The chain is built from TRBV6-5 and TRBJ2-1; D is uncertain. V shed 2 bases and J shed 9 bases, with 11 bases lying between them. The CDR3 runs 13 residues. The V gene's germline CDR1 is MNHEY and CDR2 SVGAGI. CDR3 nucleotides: TGTGCCAGCAGTTACGACGGGCCCGGTGAGCAGTTCTTC. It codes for CASSYDGPGEQFF.

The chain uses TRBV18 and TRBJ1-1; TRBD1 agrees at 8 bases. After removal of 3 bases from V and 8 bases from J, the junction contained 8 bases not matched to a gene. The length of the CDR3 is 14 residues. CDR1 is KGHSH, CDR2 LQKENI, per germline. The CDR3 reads CASSPRTGHGEAFF. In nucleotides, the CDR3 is TGTGCCAGCTCACCCCGGACAGGGCATGGCGAAGCTTTCTTT.

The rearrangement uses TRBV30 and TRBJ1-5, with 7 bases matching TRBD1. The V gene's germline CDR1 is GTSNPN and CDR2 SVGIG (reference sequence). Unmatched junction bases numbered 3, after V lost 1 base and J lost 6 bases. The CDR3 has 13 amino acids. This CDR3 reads CAWSAGGGQPQHF. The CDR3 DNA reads TGTGCCTGGAGTGCAGGGGGAGGTCAGCCCCAGCATTTT.

In DNA form, the CDR3 reads TGTGCCAGCAGACCCGGGACCGTGAGCTCCTACGAGCAGTACTTC. Encoded protein: CASRPGTVSSYEQYF. The rearrangement uses TRBV5-5 and TRBJ2-7; D possibly matches TRBD1 or TRBD2 (5 bases each). Germline V lookup: CDR1 SGHKS, CDR2 YYEKEE (reference sequence). The CDR3 consists of 15 residues. Trimming removed 5 bases from V and 0 bases from J, with 15 bases in between.

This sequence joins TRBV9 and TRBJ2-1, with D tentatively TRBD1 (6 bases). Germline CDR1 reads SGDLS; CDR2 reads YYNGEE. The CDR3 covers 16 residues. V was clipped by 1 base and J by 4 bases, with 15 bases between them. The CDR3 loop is CASSVSGQGNYNEQFF. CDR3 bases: TGTGCCAGCAGCGTATCGGGGCAGGGGAATTACAATGAGCAGTTCTTC.

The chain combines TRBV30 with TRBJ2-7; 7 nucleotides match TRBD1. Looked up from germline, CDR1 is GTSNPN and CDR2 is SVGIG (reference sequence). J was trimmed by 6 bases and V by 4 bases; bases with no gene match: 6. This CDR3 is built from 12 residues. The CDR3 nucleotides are TGTGCCTGGAAAGGGGGCCATCGCGAGCAGTACTTC. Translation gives CAWKGGHREQYF.

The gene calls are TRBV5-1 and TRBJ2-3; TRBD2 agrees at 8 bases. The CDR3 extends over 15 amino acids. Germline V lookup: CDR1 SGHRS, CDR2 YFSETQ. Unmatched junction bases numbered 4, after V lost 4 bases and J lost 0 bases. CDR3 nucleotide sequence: TGCGCCAGCAGCCCCGCGGGGGGTAGCACAGATACGCAGTATTTT. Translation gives CASSPAGGSTDTQYF.

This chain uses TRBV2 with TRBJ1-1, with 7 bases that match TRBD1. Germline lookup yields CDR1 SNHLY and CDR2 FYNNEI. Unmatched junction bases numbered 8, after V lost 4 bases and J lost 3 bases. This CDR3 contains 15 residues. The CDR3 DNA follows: TGTGCCAGCAGTGGGATAGACAGGGTGGACACTGAAGCTTTCTTT. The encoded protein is CASSGIDRVDTEAFF. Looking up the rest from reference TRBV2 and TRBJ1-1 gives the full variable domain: EPEVTQTPSHQVTQMGQEVILRCVPISNHLYFYWYRQILGQKVEFLVSFYNNEISEKSEIFDDQFSVERPDGSNFTLKIRSTKLEDSAMYFCASSGIDRVDTEAFFGQGTRLTVV.

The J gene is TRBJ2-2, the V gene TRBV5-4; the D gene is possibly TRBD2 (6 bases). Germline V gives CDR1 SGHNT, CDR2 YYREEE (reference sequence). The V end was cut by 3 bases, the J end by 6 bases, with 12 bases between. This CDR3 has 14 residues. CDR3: CASSSPPGAGELFF. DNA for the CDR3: TGTGCCAGCAGCTCCCCCCCGGGGGCCGGGGAGCTGTTTTTT.

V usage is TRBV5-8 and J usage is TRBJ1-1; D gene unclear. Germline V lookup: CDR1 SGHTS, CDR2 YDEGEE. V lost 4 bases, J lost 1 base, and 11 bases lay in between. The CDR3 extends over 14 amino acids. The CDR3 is CASSRIQSNTEAFF. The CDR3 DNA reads TGTGCCAGCAGCCGGATACAGTCGAACACTGAAGCTTTCTTT.

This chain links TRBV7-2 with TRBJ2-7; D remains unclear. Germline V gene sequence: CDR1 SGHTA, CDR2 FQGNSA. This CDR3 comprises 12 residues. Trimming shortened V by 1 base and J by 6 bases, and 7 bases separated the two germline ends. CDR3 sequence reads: CASSLEWSEQYF. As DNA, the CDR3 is TGTGCCAGCAGCTTAGAGTGGAGCGAGCAGTACTTC.